The clone carrying this T cell receptor beta chain was observed a single time. Its antigen remains unidentified. The source of the sample is a study of OX40 agonist ivuxolimab in advanced cancers. Study-level findings and limits: In the 0.1 to 3.0 mg/kg range, CD4+ and CD8+ blood T cells had expanded clonally by week 6.

The repertoire was sequenced with immunoSEQ multiplex PCR; TCRdb's copy has only in-frame clones and lacks some. The sample holds 10,000 to 15,000 clones, roughly 80% seen once. The sample consisted of CD4+ or CD8+ T cells sorted from blood, taken in a trial of the OX40 agonist ivuxolimab. The source is an adult with an advanced solid tumor such as melanoma, head and neck, liver or kidney cancer.

The CDR3 DNA follows: TGTGCCAGCAGCTGGGCGGCGGCAGCCGATTACGAGCAGTACTTC. It is translated as CASSWAAAADYEQYF. This rearrangement joins TRBV11-2 to TRBJ2-7; D unresolved. CDR1 is SGHAT and CDR2 is FQNNGV in the germline V gene. Trimming removed 4 bases from V and 4 bases from J, with 17 bases in between. The CDR3 totals 15 residues.